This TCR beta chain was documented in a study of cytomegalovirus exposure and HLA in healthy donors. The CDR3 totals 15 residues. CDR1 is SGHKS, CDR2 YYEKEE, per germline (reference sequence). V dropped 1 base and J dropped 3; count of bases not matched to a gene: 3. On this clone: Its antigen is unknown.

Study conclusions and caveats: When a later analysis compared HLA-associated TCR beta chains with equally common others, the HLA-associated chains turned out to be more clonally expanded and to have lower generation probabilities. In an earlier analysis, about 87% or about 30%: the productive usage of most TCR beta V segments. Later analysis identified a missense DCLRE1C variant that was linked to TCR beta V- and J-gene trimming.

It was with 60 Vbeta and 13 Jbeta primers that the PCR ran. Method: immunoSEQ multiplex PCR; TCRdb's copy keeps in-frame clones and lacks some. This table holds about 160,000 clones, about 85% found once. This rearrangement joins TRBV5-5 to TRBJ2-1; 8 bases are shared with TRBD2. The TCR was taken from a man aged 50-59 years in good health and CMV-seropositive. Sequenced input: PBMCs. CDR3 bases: TGTGCCAGCAGCTTGAGAACTAGCGGCTACAATGAGCAGTTCTTC. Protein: CASSLRTSGYNEQFF.